Presented here are 23 T cell receptor beta chains from one specimen sequenced in a study of blood T cell repertoires in COVID-19. This table comes from immunoSEQ multiplex PCR, and its TCRdb copy is limited to in-frame clones, with some not included. The sample lists about 220,000 clones, 88% occurring once. Material for sequencing was PBMCs or T cells enriched from blood (not recorded which). These receptors all come from a middle-aged woman with acute COVID-19.

The chain uses TRBV15 and TRBJ2-2, with 7 positions matching TRBD1. Per the germline V gene, CDR1 is LNHNV and CDR2 is YYDKDF (reference sequence). The CDR3 length is 15 residues. V lost 8 bases and J lost 2; bases outside the gene matches: 8. The CDR3 bases are TGTGCCACCCCTCCGGGACAGCCCAACACCGGGGAGCTGTTTTTT. This gives the protein CATPPGQPNTGELFF. Drawing the rest from reference TRBV15 and TRBJ2-2, the complete variable domain is DAMVIQNPRYQVTQFGKPVTLSCSQTLNHNVMYWYQQKSSQAPKLLFHYYDKDFNNEADTPDNFQSRRPNTSFCFLDIRSPGLGDTAMYLCATPPGQPNTGELFFGEGSRLTVL.

The chain uses TRBV2 and TRBJ1-6; D is unclear. CDR3 size: 12 residues. The V end was cut by 11 bases, the J end by 7 bases, with 12 bases between. In germline, CDR1 is SNHLY, CDR2 FYNNEI. The CDR3 DNA reads TGTGCCGCGTTAAGAGGGAATTCACCCCTCCACTTT. It specifies CAALRGNSPLHF.

This chain connects TRBV21-1 to TRBJ2-3; the D segment call TRBD2 is taken from the table without a DNA check. TRBV21-1 is labeled a pseudogene. The CDR3 is made up of 15 amino acids. In DNA, the CDR3 is TGTGCCAGCAGCAAAGAGAGCGGGATGAAGGTTGCGCAGTATTTT. It specifies CASSKESGMKVAQYF.

The rearrangement links TRBV4-1 to TRBJ2-1; 8 bases are a match to TRBD2. With V trimmed by 6 bases and J by 6 bases, 4 bases remained unmatched. The V gene's germline CDR1 is MGHRA and CDR2 YSYEKL. The CDR3 covers 13 residues. The CDR3 DNA follows: TGCGCCAGCAGTACGGGGGGGGGCAATGAGCAGTTCTTC. It yields the protein CASSTGGGNEQFF.

The rearrangement joins TRBV2 to TRBJ1-2, with 7 bases that match TRBD1. Germline-derived CDR1 and CDR2 are SNHLY and FYNNEI. V shed 2 bases, J shed 2 bases, and the junction held 8 bases outside the gene matches. The CDR3 has 16 residues. The CDR3 sequence is CASSELIQGLNYGYTF. DNA of the CDR3: TGTGCCAGCAGTGAACTAATACAGGGGCTCAACTATGGCTACACCTTC.

The count of this clone is one. As DNA, the CDR3 is TGTGCCAGTAAGGGGAGGTTATTCGGGAACACCGGGGAGCTGTTTTTT. It encodes CASKGRLFGNTGELFF. The chain couples TRBV19 to TRBJ2-2; possibly TRBD2 for D (6 bases). Germline lookup yields CDR1 LNHDA and CDR2 SQIVND (reference sequence). The CDR3 runs 16 residues. Trimming removed 7 bases at V and 1 base at J, with 16 bases between.

The count of this clone is one. The V gene is TRBV9, the J gene TRBJ1-2; possibly TRBD1 for D (5 bases). Germline V gives CDR1 SGDLS, CDR2 YYNGEE. V was clipped by 3 bases and J by 4 bases, with 7 bases between them. This CDR3 has 12 residues. The CDR3 reads CASSAGLYGYTF. CDR3 bases: TGTGCCAGCAGCGCAGGGCTCTATGGCTACACCTTC.

Of note for this clone: Other DNA sequences in the sample encode the same CDR3. Here the CDR3 reads CASSPGTGIYNEQFF. CDR3 in DNA: TGTGCCAGCAGCCCCGGGACAGGGATATACAATGAGCAGTTCTTC. The genes are TRBV14 and TRBJ2-1; the match to TRBD1 covers 9 bases. The germline V gene encodes CDR1 SGHDN and CDR2 FVKESK. The CDR3 runs to 15 residues. Trimming removed 4 bases from V and 4 bases from J; junction bases left unmatched: 5.

The J gene is TRBJ2-7, the V gene TRBV30, with 9 bases lining up with TRBD1. This CDR3 spans 16 amino acids. Germline V gives CDR1 GTSNPN, CDR2 SVGIG (reference sequence). Losses at the gene ends were 0 bases for V and 5 bases for J; bases not matched to a gene: 11. The CDR3 spells CAWSVRGQGSADEQYV. CDR3 in DNA: TGTGCCTGGAGTGTACGGGGACAGGGTTCAGCGGACGAGCAGTACGTC.

The chain links TRBV24-1 to TRBJ2-2; a weak D match, TRBD1 (5 bases). The CDR3 spans 14 residues. Germline CDR1 reads KGHDR; CDR2 reads SFDVKD. V was shortened by 7 bases and J by 1 base, with 9 bases between the two germline ends. The CDR3 sequence is CATSKDRNTGELFF. CDR3 nucleotides: TGTGCCACCAGCAAAGACAGGAACACCGGGGAGCTGTTTTTT.

The chain joins TRBV11-2 to TRBJ2-1; D is perhaps TRBD2 (5 bases). V lost 0 bases to trimming and J lost 1 base, with 10 bases between them. The CDR3 spans 16 residues. The germline V gene encodes CDR1 SGHAT and CDR2 FQNNGV. The DNA of the CDR3 is TGTGCCAGCAGCTTAGATCGAGCGGTGTCCTACAATGAGCAGTTCTTC. Translated, it gives CASSLDRAVSYNEQFF.

The chain joins TRBV9 to TRBJ1-1; no clear D. V was trimmed by 1 base and J by 7 bases, leaving 11 bases between them. This CDR3 comprises 13 residues. The germline V gene has CDR1 SGDLS and CDR2 YYNGEE. For the CDR3, the DNA is TGTGCCAGCAGCGTAAAGGTGGGAGGTGAAGCTTTCTTT. It is translated as CASSVKVGGEAFF.

The J gene is TRBJ2-7, the V gene TRBV30; tentative D call: TRBD1 (5 bases). The CDR3 extends over 12 amino acids. V shed 2 bases and J shed 5 bases, with 10 bases lying between them. Germline CDR1 reads GTSNPN; CDR2 reads SVGIG (reference sequence). CDR3 sequence: CAWSPKGNEQYF. The CDR3 DNA reads TGTGCCTGGAGTCCTAAGGGGAACGAGCAGTACTTC.

This clone has just one count. V is TRBV19 and J is TRBJ1-2; 10 nucleotides agree with TRBD1. The trim removed 7 bases at V and 8 bases at J, leaving 16 bases unmatched. Per germline, CDR1 LNHDA and CDR2 SQIVND (reference sequence). The CDR3 covers 16 residues. CDR3 in amino acids: CASTPGQGLLWWGYTF. The DNA for the CDR3 is TGTGCCAGTACCCCGGGACAGGGGTTGCTCTGGTGGGGCTACACCTTC.

This sequence joins TRBV24-1 and TRBJ2-1; TRBD1 matches at 8 bases. Losses at the gene ends were 3 bases for V and 5 bases for J; bases not matched to a gene: 5. The CDR3 loop spans 15 amino acids. Germline V CDR1 and CDR2: KGHDR, SFDVKD. CDR3 DNA: TGTGCCACCAGTGATGTCGACAGGGGTGACAATGAGCAGTTCTTC. Translating it yields CATSDVDRGDNEQFF.

This chain links TRBV19 with TRBJ1-3; D is ambiguous. Germline lookup yields CDR1 LNHDA and CDR2 SQIVND (reference sequence). The ends were cut back, 3 bases at V and 3 bases at J, with 9 bases in the middle. CDR3 length: 14 residues. The CDR3, as DNA: TGTGCCAGTAGTATGGCGGGATTTGGAAACACCATATATTTT. Translated, it gives CASSMAGFGNTIYF.

The V and J genes are TRBV7-2 and TRBJ2-7, with 8 positions matching TRBD1. The V segment lost 5 bases and the J segment 1 base; nucleotides outside the gene matches: 4. CDR1 and CDR2 from the germline V gene are SGHTA and FQGNSA. The CDR3 is 14 residues long. In nucleotides, the CDR3 is TGTGCCAGCAGCCCCACAGGGGGTTCCTACGAGCAGTACTTC. This sequence encodes CASSPTGGSYEQYF.

V is TRBV4-2 and J is TRBJ2-2, with a weak D call TRBD2 (5 bases). This CDR3 has 16 residues. CDR1 LGHNA and CDR2 YNFKEQ come from the germline V gene. V lost 1 base and J 6 bases, leaving 15 bases between the germline ends. CDR3 bases: TGTGCCAGCAGCCAAGCGAGAGACTCGGGATCCGGGGAGCTGTTTTTT. Translated, it gives CASSQARDSGSGELFF.

The gene calls are TRBV27 and TRBJ2-1; D perhaps matches TRBD2 (5 bases). V dropped 6 bases and J dropped 6 bases, with 21 bases sitting between them. Germline V gives CDR1 MNHEY, CDR2 SMNVEV (reference sequence). The CDR3 length is 16 residues. The CDR3 sequence: CASSPEGPPASNEQFF. As DNA, the CDR3 is TGTGCCAGCAGCCCCGAGGGCCCCCCGGCTAGCAATGAGCAGTTCTTC.

This clone was detected only once. The chain is built from TRBV5-1 and TRBJ2-3, with 8 bases aligning to TRBD2. This CDR3 is 14 amino acids long. The V gene end was trimmed by 0 bases and the J gene end by 6 bases; junction bases not matched to a gene: 3. Germline CDR1 SGHRS, CDR2 YFSETQ. The CDR3 is CASSLAGGVDTQYF. For the CDR3, the DNA is TGCGCCAGCAGCTTGGCCGGGGGGGTGGATACGCAGTATTTT.

The count of this clone is one. The chain recombines TRBV24-1 with TRBJ2-7; 8 bases are a match to TRBD2. J lost 1 base, V lost 5 bases, and 6 bases had no gene match. The germline gives CDR1 KGHDR, CDR2 SFDVKD. The length of the CDR3 is 15 residues. DNA for the CDR3: TGTGCCACCAGTGGAATGGGACTAGAGTCCTACGAGCAGTACGTC. Protein: CATSGMGLESYEQYV.

The rearrangement links TRBV6-5 to TRBJ1-4; TRBD1 agrees at 7 bases. This CDR3 contains 13 residues. The J segment lost 6 bases and the V segment lost 10 bases, leaving 8 bases of the junction unmatched. Germline CDR1 is MNHEY and CDR2 is SVGAGI. This CDR3 reads CATFDREYEKLFF. CDR3 DNA: TGTGCCACCTTCGACAGGGAATATGAAAAACTGTTTTTT.

The chain joins TRBV14 to TRBJ1-2; unclear D gene. Trimming shortened V by 6 bases and J by 5 bases, and 16 bases separated the two germline ends. In germline, CDR1 is SGHDN, CDR2 FVKESK. CDR3 length equals 14 residues. In DNA form, the CDR3 reads TGTGCCAGCAGTAAGGACGGGATCACTTATGGCTACACCTTC. This sequence encodes CASSKDGITYGYTF. Full variable domain (rest looked up from reference TRBV14 and TRBJ1-2): EAGVTQFPSHSVIEKGQTVTLRCDPISGHDNLYWYRRVMGKEIKFLLHFVKESKQDESGMPNNRFLAERTGGTYSTLKVQPAELEDSGVYFCASSKDGITYGYTFGSGTRLTVV.